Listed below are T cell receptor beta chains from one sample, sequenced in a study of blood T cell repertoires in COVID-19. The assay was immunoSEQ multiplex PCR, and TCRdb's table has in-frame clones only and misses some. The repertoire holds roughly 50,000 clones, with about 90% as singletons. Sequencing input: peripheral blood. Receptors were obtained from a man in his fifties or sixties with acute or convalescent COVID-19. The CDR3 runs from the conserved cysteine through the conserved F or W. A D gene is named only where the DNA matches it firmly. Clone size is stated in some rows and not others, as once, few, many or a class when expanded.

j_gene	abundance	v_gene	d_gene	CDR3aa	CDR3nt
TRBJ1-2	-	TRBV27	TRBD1	CASSPWTGRRGYTF	TGTGCCAGCAGTCCTTGGACAGGGCGAAGGGGCTACACCTTC
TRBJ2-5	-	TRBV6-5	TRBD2	CASKRTSGSSETQYF	TGTGCCAGCAAACGGACTAGCGGGTCTTCAGAGACCCAGTACTTC
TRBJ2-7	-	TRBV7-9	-	CASSSNSPEYEQYF	TGTGCCAGCAGCTCAAACTCCCCCGAATACGAGCAGTACTTC
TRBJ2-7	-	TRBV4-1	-	CASSQDLVVAGSDEQYF	TGCGCCAGCAGCCAAGATCTGGTGGTAGCAGGGTCGGACGAGCAGTACTTC
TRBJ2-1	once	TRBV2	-	CASSPGRGVYGNEQFF	TGTGCCAGCAGTCCGGGCAGGGGTGTGTATGGGAATGAGCAGTTCTTC
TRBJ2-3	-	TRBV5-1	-	CASSLEVGSTDTQYF	TGCGCCAGCAGCTTGGAGGTGGGCAGCACAGATACGCAGTATTTT
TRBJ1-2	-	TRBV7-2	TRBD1	CASSLATGSSGYTF	TGTGCCAGCAGCTTAGCGACAGGGTCCTCTGGCTACACCTTC
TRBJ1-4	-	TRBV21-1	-	CASSKANSPQGKNEKLFF	TGTGCCAGCAGCAAAGCGAACAGCCCTCAGGGGAAGAATGAAAAACTGTTTTTT
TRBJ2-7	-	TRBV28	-	CASRPTGVLYEQYF	TGTGCCAGCAGACCCACGGGAGTCCTCTACGAGCAGTACTTC
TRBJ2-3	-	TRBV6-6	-	CASSYSGDYGSGTQYF	TGTGCCAGCAGTTACTCAGGGGATTACGGCTCCGGTACGCAGTATTTT
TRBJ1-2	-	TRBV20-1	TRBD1	CSARQGDGYTF	TGCAGTGCCAGACAGGGGGATGGCTACACCTTC
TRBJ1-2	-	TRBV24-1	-	CATSESGYGYTF	TGTGCCACCAGTGAGTCAGGGTACGGCTACACCTTC
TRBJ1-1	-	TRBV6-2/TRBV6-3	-	CASSWPIGGTEAFF	TGTGCCAGCAGTTGGCCGATAGGAGGCACTGAAGCTTTCTTT
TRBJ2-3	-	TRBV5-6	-	CASSLVASGTDTQYF	TGTGCCAGCAGCTTGGTTGCTAGCGGCACAGATACGCAGTATTTT
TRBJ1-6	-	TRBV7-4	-	CASSLISFGSPLHF	TGTGCCAGCAGCTTAATCTCGTTCGGTTCACCCCTCCACTTT
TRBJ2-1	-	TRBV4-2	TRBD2	CASSHEGLATYNEQFF	TGTGCCAGCAGCCACGAGGGACTAGCGACCTACAATGAGCAGTTCTTC
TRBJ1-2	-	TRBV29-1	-	CSVVAAPTNYGYTF	TGCAGCGTTGTCGCGGCACCTACTAACTATGGCTACACCTTC
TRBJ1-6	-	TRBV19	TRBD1	CASSKGGQGSSPLHF	TGTGCCAGTTCGAAGGGGGGACAGGGGAGTTCACCCCTCCACTTT
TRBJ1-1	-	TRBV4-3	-	CASSPVGGNTEAFF	TGCGCCAGCAGCCCAGTTGGAGGGAACACTGAAGCTTTCTTT
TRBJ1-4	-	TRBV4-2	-	CASSLTGSTNEKLFF	TGTGCCAGCAGCCTAACAGGGTCAACTAATGAAAAACTGTTTTTT
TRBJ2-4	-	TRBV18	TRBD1	CASSPDRDLAKNIQYF	TGTGCCAGCTCACCAGACAGGGATTTAGCCAAAAACATTCAGTACTTC
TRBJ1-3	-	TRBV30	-	CAWSIRDNIYF	TGTGCCTGGAGTATCCGGGACAATATATATTTT
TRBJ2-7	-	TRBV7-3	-	CASSLSVATGEQYF	TGTGCCAGCAGCTTATCCGTAGCGACGGGCGAGCAGTACTTC
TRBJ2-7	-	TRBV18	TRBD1	CASSPGTGNYEQYF	TGTGCCAGCTCACCCGGGACAGGGAACTACGAGCAGTACTTC
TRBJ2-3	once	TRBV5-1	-	CASSLVGSTDTQYF	TGCGCCAGCAGCTTGGTCGGTTCCACAGATACGCAGTATTTT
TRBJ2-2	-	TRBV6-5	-	CASSYSWSGTGELFF	TGTGCCAGCAGTTACTCGTGGTCGGGGACCGGGGAGCTGTTTTTT
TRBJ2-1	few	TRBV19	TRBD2	CASSIGPGLNNEQFF	TGTGCCAGTAGTATAGGACCGGGACTAAACAATGAGCAGTTCTTC
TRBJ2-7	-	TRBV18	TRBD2	CASSRETSGGSYEQYF	TGTGCCAGCTCACGCGAGACTAGCGGGGGATCATACGAGCAGTACTTC
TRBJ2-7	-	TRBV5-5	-	CASSLNRGSSSYEQYF	TGTGCCAGCAGCTTAAATCGAGGGTCGAGCTCCTACGAGCAGTACTTC
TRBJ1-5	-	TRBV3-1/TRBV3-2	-	CASSPSRAQPQHF	TGTGCCAGCAGCCCCAGCAGGGCTCAGCCCCAGCATTTT
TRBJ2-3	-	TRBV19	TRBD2	CASAGTSGRGRADTQYF	TGTGCCAGCGCCGGGACTAGCGGGAGAGGGAGAGCAGATACGCAGTATTTT
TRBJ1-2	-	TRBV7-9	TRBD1	CASSQGQGSYTF	TGTGCCAGCAGTCAGGGACAGGGATCATACACCTTC
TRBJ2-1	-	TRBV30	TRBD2	CACKAGLFYNEQFF	TGTGCCTGCAAAGCGGGACTCTTCTACAATGAGCAGTTCTTC
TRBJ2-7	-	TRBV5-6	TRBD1	CASSYMTGGQTYEQYF	TGTGCCAGCAGCTATATGACAGGGGGCCAGACCTACGAGCAGTACTTC
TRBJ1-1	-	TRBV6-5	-	CASTLDRTVTEAFF	TGTGCCAGCACCCTCGACAGGACGGTCACTGAAGCTTTCTTT
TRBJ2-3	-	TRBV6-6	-	CASSYSRGTDTQYF	TGTGCCAGCAGTTACTCTCGCGGTACAGATACGCAGTATTTT
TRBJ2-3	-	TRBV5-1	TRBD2	CASSLAPGEGTDTQYF	TGCGCCAGCAGCTTGGCCCCCGGGGAGGGGACAGATACGCAGTATTTT
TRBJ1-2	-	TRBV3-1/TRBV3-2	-	CASSRGGGYTF	TGTGCCAGCAGCCGCGGGGGCGGCTACACCTTC
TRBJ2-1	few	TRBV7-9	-	CASAPTGAGNEQFF	TGTGCCAGCGCACCTACAGGGGCGGGGAATGAGCAGTTCTTC
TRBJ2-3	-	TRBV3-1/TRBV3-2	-	CASRQATDTQYF	TGTGCCAGCAGACAGGCCACAGATACGCAGTATTTT
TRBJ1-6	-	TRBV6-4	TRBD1	CASSEGGHSPLHF	TGTGCCAGCAGTGAAGGGGGCCATTCACCCCTCCACTTT
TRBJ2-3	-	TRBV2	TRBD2	CASNPGLVSTDTQYF	TGTGCCAGCAACCCGGGACTAGTGTCGACAGATACGCAGTATTTT
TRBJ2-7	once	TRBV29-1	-	CSVLVIPYEQYF	TGCAGCGTTTTAGTCATCCCCTACGAGCAGTACTTC